The present TCR beta chain was sequenced within a study of blood T cells in healthy people across ages. Study-level points and caveats: Whereas aged donors had fewer naive CD4+ cells, long-lived donors had more of them and higher diversity. TCR beta diversity correlated strongly with naive T cell percentage.

V was cut by 2 bases and J by 4 bases, with 11 bases left in between. The CDR3 has 14 amino acids. Germline V gene data show CDR1 as SEHNR and CDR2 as FQNEAQ (reference sequence). This clonotype was counted a few times. Its antigen remains unknown. A J-beta primer mix and a sample-barcoded 5' primer were used in a second PCR of roughly 6 to 11 cycles. Paired-end reads containing CDR3 totaled no fewer than 2.5 million for each sample. Each CDR3 protein is one row after TCRdb ran MiXCR on the 5' RACE reads. The table records 700,000 or so distinct CDR3 sequences, over 40% of them present only once. The sequenced sample consisted of blood. The chain combines TRBV7-9 with TRBJ1-1; no reliable D call. This sequence originates from a man older than 75 in good health. For the CDR3, the DNA is TGTGCCAGCAGCTTACGTGGGTTTAGCACTGAAGCTTTCTTT. It specifies CASSLRGFSTEAFF.